This note documents a single T cell receptor beta chain sequence. As handled by the study authors: How many nucleated cells were present was estimated from reference gene primer amplification. Here immunoSEQ multiplex PCR was the method, and the copy in TCRdb shows in-frame clones only, minus some. V and J calls and clone size are as listed in that table; D and trimming were resolved from the DNA. The sample lists 200,000 to 300,000 clones; roughly four fifths were seen once. Enrolment of Seattle patients took place during active infection, and they were followed longitudinally. Deletions cut 9 bases from V and 5 bases from J, with 16 bases between. CDR1 and CDR2 (germline): LNHDA, SQIVND (reference sequence). This CDR3 comprises 13 residues. The sample is drawn from a study of blood T cell repertoires in COVID-19. About the study: Acute and convalescent COVID-19 samples came from the United States, Italy and Spain.

Input material: peripheral blood. This chain links TRBV19 with TRBJ1-1, with TRBD1 as a possible D gene (6 bases). This TCR came from a woman aged 80 or over with COVID-19, enrolled during active disease. CDR3 amino acids: CASYKTGPTEAFF. CDR3 nucleotides: TGTGCCAGCTACAAAACAGGGCCGACTGAAGCTTTCTTT.